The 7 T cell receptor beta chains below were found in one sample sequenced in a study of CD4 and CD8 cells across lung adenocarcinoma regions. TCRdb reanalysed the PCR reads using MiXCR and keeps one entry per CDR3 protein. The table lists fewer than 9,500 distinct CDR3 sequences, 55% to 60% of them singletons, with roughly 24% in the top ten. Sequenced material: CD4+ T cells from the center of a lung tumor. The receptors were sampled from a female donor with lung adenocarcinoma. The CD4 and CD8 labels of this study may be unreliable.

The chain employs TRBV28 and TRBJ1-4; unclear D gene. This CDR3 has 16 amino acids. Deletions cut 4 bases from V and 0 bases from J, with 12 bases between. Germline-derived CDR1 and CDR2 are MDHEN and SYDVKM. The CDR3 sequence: CASSSPDVATNEKLFF. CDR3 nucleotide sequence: TGTGCCAGCAGTTCGCCCGACGTTGCAACTAATGAAAAACTGTTTTTT.

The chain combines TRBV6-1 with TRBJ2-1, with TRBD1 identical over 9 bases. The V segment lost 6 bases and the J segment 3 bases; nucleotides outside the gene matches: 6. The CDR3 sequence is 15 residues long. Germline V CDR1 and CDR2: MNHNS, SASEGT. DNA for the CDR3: TGTGCCAGCAGCCCGGGACAGGGAGTCTACAATGAGCAGTTCTTC. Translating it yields CASSPGQGVYNEQFF.

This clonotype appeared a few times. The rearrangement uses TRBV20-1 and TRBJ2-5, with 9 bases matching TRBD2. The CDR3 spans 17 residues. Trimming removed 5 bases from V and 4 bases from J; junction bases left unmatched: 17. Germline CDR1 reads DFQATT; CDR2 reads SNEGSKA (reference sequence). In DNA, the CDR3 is TGCAGTGCTTGGGGGGGAGATATAGCGGGAGACCGAGAGACCCAGTACTTC. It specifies CSAWGGDIAGDRETQYF.

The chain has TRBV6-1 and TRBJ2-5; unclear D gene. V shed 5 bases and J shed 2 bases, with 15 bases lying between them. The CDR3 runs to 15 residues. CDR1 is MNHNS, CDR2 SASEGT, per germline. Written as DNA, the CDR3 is TGTGCCAGCAGTCAACTTCAGGTGGATCAAGAGACCCAGTACTTC. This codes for CASSQLQVDQETQYF.

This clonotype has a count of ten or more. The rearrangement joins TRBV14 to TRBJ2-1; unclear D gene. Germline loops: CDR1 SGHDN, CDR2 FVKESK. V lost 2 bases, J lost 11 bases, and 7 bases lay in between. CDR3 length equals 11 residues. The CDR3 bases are TGTGCCAGCAGCCAATTACGTCAGCAGTTCTTC. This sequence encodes CASSQLRQQFF.

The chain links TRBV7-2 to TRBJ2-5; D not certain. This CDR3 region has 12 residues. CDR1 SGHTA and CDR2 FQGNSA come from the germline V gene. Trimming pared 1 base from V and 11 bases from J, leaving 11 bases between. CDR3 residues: CASSLVWEEQYF. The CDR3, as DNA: TGTGCCAGCAGCTTAGTTTGGGAAGAGCAGTACTTC.

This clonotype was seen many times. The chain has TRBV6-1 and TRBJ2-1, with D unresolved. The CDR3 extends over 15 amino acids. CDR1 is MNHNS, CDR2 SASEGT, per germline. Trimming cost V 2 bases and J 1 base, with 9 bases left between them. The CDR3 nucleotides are TGTGCCAGCAGTGAATCGGCTTCTTCCTACAATGAGCAGTTCTTC. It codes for CASSESASSYNEQFF.